These 18 T cell receptor beta chains share one sample of origin, sequenced in a study of shared clonotypes between healthy human individuals. Profiling relied on immunoSEQ multiplex PCR, and the TCRdb table lists in-frame clones only, not all of them. The sample has 950,000 to 1,300,000 clones; around four fifths are singletons. Sequenced input: memory CD4+ T cells sorted from blood. Described subset: CD45RA-negative fraction. These receptors were collected from a man younger than 35 in good health.

This rearrangement joins TRBV6-5 to TRBJ2-2; 7 bases are a match to TRBD1. The CDR3 is 15 amino acids. CDR1 MNHEY and CDR2 SVGAGI come from the germline V gene. V trimming: 6 bases; J trimming: 1 base; junction bases outside the gene matches: 5. CDR3 sequence (DNA): TGTGCCAGCAGGGCCGGGACAGTGAACACCGGGGAGCTGTTTTTT. Amino acid sequence: CASRAGTVNTGELFF.

This chain links TRBV7-9 with TRBJ2-7; TRBD1 aligns across 10 bases. The CDR3 is 13 amino acids. Per germline, CDR1 SEHNR and CDR2 FQNEAQ (reference sequence). V lost 4 bases, J lost 13 bases, and 10 bases stayed unmatched. CDR3: CASSYQGQGGTYF. CDR3 bases: TGTGCCAGCAGCTACCAAGGACAGGGGGGGACTTACTTC.

This chain connects TRBV5-1 to TRBJ2-1; 12 bases line up with TRBD2. Germline values: CDR1 SGHRS, CDR2 YFSETQ. V dropped 0 bases and J dropped 4; count of bases not matched to a gene: 8. The CDR3 totals 18 residues. CDR3 region: CASSLAASTSGGYNEQFF. CDR3 in DNA: TGCGCCAGCAGCTTGGCCGCCTCGACTAGCGGGGGTTACAATGAGCAGTTCTTC.

The V and J genes are TRBV2 and TRBJ1-1; perhaps TRBD1 as D (5 bases). Trimming shortened V by 3 bases and J by 0 bases, and 8 bases separated the two germline ends. The germline V gene encodes CDR1 SNHLY and CDR2 FYNNEI. The CDR3 loop spans 14 amino acids. The CDR3 reads CASSDARVNTEAFF. Here the CDR3 DNA reads TGTGCCAGCAGTGACGCCAGGGTGAACACTGAAGCTTTCTTT.

The chain joins TRBV9 to TRBJ1-6; D gene uncertain. Per the germline V gene, CDR1 is SGDLS and CDR2 is YYNGEE. This CDR3 spans 16 amino acids. V was shortened by 3 bases and J by 0 bases, with 10 bases between the two germline ends. In nucleotides, the CDR3 is TGTGCCAGCAGCGAGGGTTCAAGCTCCTATAATTCACCCCTCCACTTT. It codes for CASSEGSSSYNSPLHF.

This rearrangement joins TRBV4-1 to TRBJ2-5, with 13 bases matching TRBD2. Trimming took 4 bases from V and 6 from J; bases not matched to a gene: 5. Germline CDR1 reads MGHRA; CDR2 reads YSYEKL. The CDR3 runs 15 residues. CDR3 nucleotide sequence: TGCGCCAGCAGCCGCGGGACTAGCGGGGACCAGACCCAGTACTTC. It translates to CASSRGTSGDQTQYF.

This clone was seen once. The J gene is TRBJ2-7, the V gene TRBV11-3; tentative D call: TRBD1 (6 bases). The CDR3 covers 14 residues. Between the trimmed V and J ends, which lost 5 bases and 7 bases, there was a span of 18 bases. Germline CDR1 and CDR2: SGHNT and YENEEA. CDR3 bases: TGTGCCAGCAGCAAACAGGGCTTCAGATGGGAGCAGTACTTC. This gives the protein CASSKQGFRWEQYF.

The chain carries TRBV11-2 and TRBJ2-3; D perhaps matches TRBD1 (5 bases). CDR1 SGHAT and CDR2 FQNNGV come from the germline V gene. Trimming left V 2 bases short and J 10 bases short, with 13 bases between. This CDR3 has 13 residues. CDR3 in amino acids: CASSLYGALAQYF. Written as DNA, the CDR3 is TGTGCCAGCAGCTTATATGGGGCACTGGCGCAGTATTTT.

The rearrangement links TRBV7-2 to TRBJ2-3, with 8 bases lining up with TRBD2. This CDR3 spans 17 amino acids. The junction had 11 bases not matched to a gene; V was cut back by 4 bases and J by 2 bases. Germline CDR1 and CDR2: SGHTA and FQGNSA. The DNA for the CDR3 is TGTGCCAGCAGCTCCCAAGGACTAGCCCTTCACACAGATACGCAGTATTTT. This codes for CASSSQGLALHTDTQYF.

The sample holds a few counts of this clone. V is TRBV19 and J is TRBJ1-6, with TRBD1 as a possible D gene (5 bases). Germline CDR1 is LNHDA and CDR2 is SQIVND (reference sequence). Trimming left V 5 bases short and J 10 bases short, with 15 bases between. The CDR3 spans 14 residues. CDR3 DNA: TGTGCCAGTAGTGGGACCGCCGGGGTGTCACCCCTCCACTTT. It translates to CASSGTAGVSPLHF.

In its sample, this clone was seen a few times. V usage is TRBV5-1 and J usage is TRBJ1-5; D possibly corresponds to TRBD1 (6 bases). The CDR3 runs 15 residues. Between the trimmed V and J ends, which lost 4 bases and 3 bases, there was a span of 14 bases. Germline CDR1 and CDR2: SGHRS and YFSETQ. DNA for the CDR3: TGCGCCAGCAGCGAAGGACAGTCGGACAATCAGCCCCAGCATTTT. Translation: CASSEGQSDNQPQHF.

The chain couples TRBV5-1 to TRBJ2-2; D is unresolved. Trimming pared 0 bases from V and 8 bases from J, leaving 8 bases between. Germline V gene data show CDR1 as SGHRS and CDR2 as YFSETQ. The CDR3 consists of 13 residues. The CDR3 bases are TGCGCCAGCAGCTTGGGTCCGTCGGGGGAGCTGTTTTTT. It yields the protein CASSLGPSGELFF.

V and J are TRBV7-2 and TRBJ2-7; TRBD1 matches at 7 bases. From germline, CDR1 is SGHTA and CDR2 FQGNSA. V shed 3 bases and J 6 bases; nucleotides not matched to a gene: 5. The CDR3 covers 13 residues. The CDR3 bases are TGTGCCAGCAGCTTCGGACAGGTGGGCGAGCAGTACTTC. Translated, it gives CASSFGQVGEQYF.

The chain combines TRBV5-4 with TRBJ2-3; D possibly corresponds to TRBD2 (6 bases). From germline, CDR1 is SGHNT and CDR2 YYREEE (reference sequence). CDR3 size: 15 residues. Deletions cut 3 bases from V and 0 bases from J, with 11 bases between. The CDR3 bases are TGTGCCAGCAGCTCGGGTGGGGGGAGCACAGATACGCAGTATTTT. This sequence encodes CASSSGGGSTDTQYF.

The chain links TRBV6-1 to TRBJ1-2, with 9 bases aligning to TRBD1. The CDR3 contains 13 residues. Looked up from germline, CDR1 is MNHNS and CDR2 is SASEGT. V shed 6 bases, J shed 4 bases, and the junction held 3 bases outside the gene matches. This CDR3 reads CASSVTGGYGYTF. The CDR3 coding sequence is TGTGCCAGCAGCGTGACAGGGGGCTATGGCTACACCTTC.

The genes are TRBV28 and TRBJ1-1; 9 nucleotides align to TRBD1. CDR3 length: 15 amino acids. Germline V CDR1 and CDR2: MDHEN, SYDVKM. V shed 0 bases, J shed 7 bases, and the junction held 6 bases outside the gene matches. For the CDR3, the DNA is TGTGCCAGCAGTTTATGGGGACAGGGTTGGGGTGAAGCTTTCTTT. Translating it yields CASSLWGQGWGEAFF.

This clone has more than one count but fewer than ten. The CDR3 is CASSFRRVESPLHF. In DNA, the CDR3 is TGTGCCAGCAGCTTTAGGAGGGTAGAGTCACCCCTCCACTTT. The chain carries TRBV7-8 and TRBJ1-6, with unresolved D. The CDR3 consists of 14 residues. Germline CDR1 SGHVS, CDR2 FQNEAQ. V was shortened by 3 bases and J by 10 bases, with 13 bases between the two germline ends. Looking up the rest from reference TRBV7-8 and TRBJ1-6 gives the full variable domain: GAGVSQSPRYKVAKRGQDVALRCDPISGHVSLFWYQQALGQGPEFLTYFQNEAQLDKSGLPSDRFFAERPEGSVSTLKIQRTQQEDSAVYLCASSFRRVESPLHFGNGTRLTVT.

The chain is built from TRBV7-9 and TRBJ1-1; unclear D gene. The CDR3 runs 14 residues. Germline V lookup: CDR1 SEHNR, CDR2 FQNEAQ (reference sequence). Trimming left V 5 bases short and J 5 bases short, with 15 bases between. CDR3 coding DNA: TGTGCCAGCAGCGAAACCGCGGCGGGGACTGAAGCTTTCTTT. Amino acid sequence: CASSETAAGTEAFF.